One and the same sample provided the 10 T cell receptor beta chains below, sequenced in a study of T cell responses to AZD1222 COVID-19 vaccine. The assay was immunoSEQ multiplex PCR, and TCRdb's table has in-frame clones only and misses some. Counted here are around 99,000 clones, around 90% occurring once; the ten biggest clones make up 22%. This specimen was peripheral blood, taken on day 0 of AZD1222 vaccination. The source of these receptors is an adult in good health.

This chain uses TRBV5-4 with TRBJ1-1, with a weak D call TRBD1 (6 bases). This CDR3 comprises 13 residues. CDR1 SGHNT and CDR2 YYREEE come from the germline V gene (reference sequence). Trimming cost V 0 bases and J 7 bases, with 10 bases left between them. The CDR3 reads CASSLAKGGEAFF. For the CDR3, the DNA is TGTGCCAGCAGCTTGGCCAAAGGGGGTGAAGCTTTCTTT.

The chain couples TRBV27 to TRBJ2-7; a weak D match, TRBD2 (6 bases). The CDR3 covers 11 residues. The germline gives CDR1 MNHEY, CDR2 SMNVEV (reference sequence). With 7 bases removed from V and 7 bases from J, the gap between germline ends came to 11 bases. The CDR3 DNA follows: TGTGCCAGCACGTCCGGAGGGGAGCAGTACTTC. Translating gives CASTSGGEQYF.

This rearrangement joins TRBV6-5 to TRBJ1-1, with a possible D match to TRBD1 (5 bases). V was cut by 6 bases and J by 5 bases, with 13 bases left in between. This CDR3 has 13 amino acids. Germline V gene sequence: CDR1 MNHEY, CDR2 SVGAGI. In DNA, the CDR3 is TGTGCCAGCAGGCCTCCAGGGAGGACTGAAGCTTTCTTT. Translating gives CASRPPGRTEAFF.

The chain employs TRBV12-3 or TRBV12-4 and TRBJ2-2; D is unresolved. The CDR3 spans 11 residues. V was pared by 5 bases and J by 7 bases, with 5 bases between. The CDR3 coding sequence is TGTGCCAGCAGTGTCTTCGGGGAGCTGTTTTTT. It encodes CASSVFGELFF.

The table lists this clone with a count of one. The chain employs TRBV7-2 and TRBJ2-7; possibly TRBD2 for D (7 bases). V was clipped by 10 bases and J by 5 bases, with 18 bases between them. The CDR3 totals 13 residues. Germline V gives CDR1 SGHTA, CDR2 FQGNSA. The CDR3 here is CATAGQRGDEQYF. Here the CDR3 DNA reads TGTGCCACAGCGGGGCAGAGGGGGGACGAGCAGTACTTC.

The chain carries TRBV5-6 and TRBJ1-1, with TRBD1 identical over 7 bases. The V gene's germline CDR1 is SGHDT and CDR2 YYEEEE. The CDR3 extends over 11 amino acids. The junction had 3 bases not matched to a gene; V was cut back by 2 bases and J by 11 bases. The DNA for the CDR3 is TGTGCCAGCAGCTTAGACAGGGATGCTTTCTTT. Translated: CASSLDRDAFF.

The chain's CDR3 is CASSSGTGNEKLFF. CDR3 in DNA: TGCGCCAGCAGCTCCGGGACAGGGAACGAAAAACTGTTTTTT. J is TRBJ1-4 and V is TRBV5-1; the match to TRBD1 covers 9 bases. The J segment lost 8 bases and the V segment lost 3 bases, leaving 5 bases of the junction unmatched. The CDR3 totals 14 residues. Germline V gene data show CDR1 as SGHRS and CDR2 as YFSETQ. Filled out from reference TRBV5-1 and TRBJ1-4, the complete variable domain reads KAGVTQTPRYLIKTRGQQVTLSCSPISGHRSVSWYQQTPGQGLQFLFEYFSETQRNKGNFPGRFSGRQFSNSRSEMNVSTLELGDSALYLCASSSGTGNEKLFFGSGTQLSVL.

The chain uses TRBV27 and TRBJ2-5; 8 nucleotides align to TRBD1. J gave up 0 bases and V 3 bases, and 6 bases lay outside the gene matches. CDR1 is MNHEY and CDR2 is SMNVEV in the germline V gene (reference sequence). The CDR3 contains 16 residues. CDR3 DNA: TGTGCCAGCAGTTTTTCAGGGGGCCCATACCAAGAGACCCAGTACTTC. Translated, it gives CASSFSGGPYQETQYF.

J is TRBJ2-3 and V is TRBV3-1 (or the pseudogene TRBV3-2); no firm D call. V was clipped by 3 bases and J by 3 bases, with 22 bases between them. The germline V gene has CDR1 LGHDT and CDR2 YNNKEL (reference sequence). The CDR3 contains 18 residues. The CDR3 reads CASSQAPLSLRRTDTQYF. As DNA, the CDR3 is TGTGCCAGCAGCCAGGCCCCGTTGTCTCTACGAAGGACAGATACGCAGTATTTT.

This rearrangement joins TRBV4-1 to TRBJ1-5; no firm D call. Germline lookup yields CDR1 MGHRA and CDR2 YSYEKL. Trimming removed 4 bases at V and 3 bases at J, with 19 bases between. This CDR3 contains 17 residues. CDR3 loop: CASSPSPRLFDNQPQHF. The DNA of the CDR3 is TGCGCCAGCAGCCCCAGTCCCCGGCTCTTCGACAATCAGCCCCAGCATTTT.